These 5 T cell receptor beta chains came from one sample sequenced in a study of blood T cell repertoires in COVID-19. Data came from immunoSEQ multiplex PCR; TCRdb stores just in-frame clones and leaves some out. The data show 300,000 to 350,000 clones, with roughly 89% seen just once and under 3.5% held by the top ten. The sample comprised peripheral blood. These receptors were taken from a woman younger than 30 who had recovered from COVID-19.

This chain links TRBV5-6 with TRBJ1-5; 7 bases agree with TRBD1. Germline loops: CDR1 SGHDT, CDR2 YYEEEE. V shed 4 bases and J 6 bases; nucleotides not matched to a gene: 7. The CDR3 spans 14 residues. The CDR3 coding sequence is TGTGCCAGCAGCCTACAGGGGATAGCTCAGCCCCAGCATTTT. This encodes CASSLQGIAQPQHF.

The chain employs TRBV6-5 and TRBJ2-5; 8 nucleotides agree with TRBD2. The V and J ends lost 6 bases and 4 bases, in that order; junction bases with no gene match: 10. The CDR3 loop spans 15 amino acids. Germline V lookup: CDR1 MNHEY, CDR2 SVGAGI. For the CDR3, the DNA is TGTGCCAGCAGATGGGATGGTAGCGGGATAGAGACCCAGTACTTC. Its protein is CASRWDGSGIETQYF.

This chain links TRBV11-3 with TRBJ1-2; D may be TRBD1 (6 bases). There are 15 residues in the CDR3. Looked up from germline, CDR1 is SGHNT and CDR2 is YENEEA. Trimming cost V 2 bases and J 2 bases, with 12 bases left between them. As DNA, the CDR3 is TGTGCCAGCAGCTTACCTGGACAGCCGAACTATGGCTACACCTTC. This sequence encodes CASSLPGQPNYGYTF.

The chain carries TRBV6-5 and TRBJ2-1; 7 nucleotides agree with TRBD2. The CDR3 length is 13 residues. The V segment lost 10 bases and the J segment 5 bases; nucleotides outside the gene matches: 8. Germline CDR1 MNHEY, CDR2 SVGAGI. The DNA for the CDR3 is TGTGCCACTACGCTGGCGGGGGACAATGAGCAGTTCTTC. It specifies CATTLAGDNEQFF.

V gene TRBV6-2 or TRBV6-3 combines with J gene TRBJ1-5, with 9 bases that match TRBD1. With 0 bases clipped from V and 4 bases from J, the junction kept 13 bases outside the gene matches. CDR1 and CDR2 (germline): MNHEY, SVGEGT. The CDR3 extends over 19 amino acids. DNA of the CDR3: TGTGCCAGCAGTTACTCGTGGGATTCGGGACAGGGTCGGAATCAGCCCCAGCATTTT. Protein sequence: CASSYSWDSGQGRNQPQHF.